This T cell receptor beta chain was documented in a study of memory B cells and T cells in multiple sclerosis. Study conclusions and caveats: Normalization was needed because clone-set size differences affected shared clonotype counts.

The assay was immunoSEQ multiplex PCR, and TCRdb's table has in-frame clones only and misses some. The table records 12,000 to 15,000 clones, 69% of them present only once. Germline V CDR1 and CDR2: SEHNR, FQNEAQ (reference sequence). V lost 5 bases, J lost 0 bases, and 9 bases stayed unmatched. The CDR3 runs to 18 residues. A note on this clone: Antigen: not known.

This TCR derives from a human donor with multiple sclerosis. The chain links TRBV7-9 to TRBJ2-6, with TRBD1 identical over 8 bases. The specimen sequenced was memory (CD45RO+) CD4+ T cells from blood. The CDR3 coding sequence is TGTGCCAGCAGCCTCGGACAGGGAACGTACTCTGGGGCCAACGTCCTGACTTTC. Translated, it gives CASSLGQGTYSGANVLTF.